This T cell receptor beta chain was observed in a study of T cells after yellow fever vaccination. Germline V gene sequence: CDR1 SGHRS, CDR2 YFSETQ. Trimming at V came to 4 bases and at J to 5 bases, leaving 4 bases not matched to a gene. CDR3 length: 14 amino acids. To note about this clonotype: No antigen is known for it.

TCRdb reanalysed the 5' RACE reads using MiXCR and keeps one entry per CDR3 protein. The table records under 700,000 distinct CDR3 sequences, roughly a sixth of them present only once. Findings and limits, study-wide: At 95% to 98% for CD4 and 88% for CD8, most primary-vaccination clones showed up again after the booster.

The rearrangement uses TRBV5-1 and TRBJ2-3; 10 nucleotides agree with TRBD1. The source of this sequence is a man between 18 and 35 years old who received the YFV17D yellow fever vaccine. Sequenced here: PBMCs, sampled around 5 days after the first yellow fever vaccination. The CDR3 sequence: CASSGGQGIDTQYF. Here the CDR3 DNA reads TGCGCCAGCAGCGGGGGACAGGGGATAGATACGCAGTATTTT.